The 31 T cell receptor beta chains below all came from one sample that was sequenced in a study of memory B cells and T cells in multiple sclerosis (dated by TCRdb to the late 2010s). Antigen specificity for these receptors is unknown. Autoproliferating (CFSEdim) and non-proliferating (CFSEhi) T cell fractions were sequenced separately after stimulus-free culture of CFSE-labeled PBMCs. A total of fewer than 6x10^7 CFSE-labeled PBMCs were cultured for seven to eight days without stimulus, and replicate wells were then pooled. The library was generated by the immunoSEQ multiplex PCR assay. The immuneACCESS repertoire file appears here via TCRdb, limited to in-frame rearrangements. These files lack a portion of the clones; in checked studies, under half of the deficit traces to unresolved V genes, and the cause of the others is not known. Present in this sample are about 42,000 clones, more than 65% of which were seen just once. 0.9% to 1.4% of the sample belongs to the ten largest clones.

The specimen was PBMCs from blood kept in culture. These TCRs come from a human donor with multiple sclerosis.

CDR3 in amino acids: CASSQKVLNTGELFF. The DNA of the CDR3 is TGCGCCAGCAGCCAGAAGGTATTGAACACCGGGGAGCTGTTTTTT. The chain recombines TRBV4-3 with TRBJ2-2; D is uncertain. Germline CDR1 and CDR2: LGHNA and YSLEER. V was trimmed by 3 bases and J by 1 base, leaving 9 bases between them. This CDR3 comprises 15 residues.

The chain combines TRBV11-3 with TRBJ2-3; D could derive from TRBD1 or TRBD2 (5 bases each). The CDR3 sequence is 13 residues long. Trimming removed 2 bases from V and 9 bases from J, with 12 bases in between. From germline, CDR1 is SGHNT and CDR2 YENEEA. CDR3 in amino acids: CASSLNRDGTQYF. The DNA for the CDR3 is TGTGCCAGCAGCTTAAACCGGGACGGCACGCAGTATTTT.

J is TRBJ1-6 and V is TRBV19; 9 bases match TRBD1. Germline V CDR1 and CDR2: LNHDA, SQIVND (reference sequence). This CDR3 region has 19 residues. V shed 10 bases and J 4 bases; nucleotides not matched to a gene: 20. In DNA, the CDR3 is TGTGCCACCAGAGACCGGGACAGGGCCCTTCTCGGTTATAATTCACCCCTCCACTTT. Its translation is CATRDRDRALLGYNSPLHF. Full variable domain (rest looked up from reference TRBV19 and TRBJ1-6): DGGITQSPKYLFRKEGQNVTLSCEQNLNHDAMYWYRQDPGQGLRLIYYSQIVNDFQKGDIAEGYSVSREKKESFPLTVTSAQKNPTAFYLCATRDRDRALLGYNSPLHFGNGTRLTVT.

The CDR3 DNA sequence: TGCGCCAGCAGCTTGGGAAGACTAGCGGGGGGGCTCTCCTACAATGAGCAGTTCTTC. Its protein is CASSLGRLAGGLSYNEQFF. J is TRBJ2-1 and V is TRBV5-1; 14 bases are shared with TRBD2. J was trimmed by 0 bases and V by 0 bases; bases with no gene match: 5. The CDR3 runs 19 residues. From germline, CDR1 is SGHRS and CDR2 YFSETQ.

This clone appeared a few times. The genes are TRBV18 and TRBJ1-2; no clear D. V shed 6 bases and J shed 4 bases, with 18 bases lying between them. The CDR3 is 15 residues long. Germline CDR1 KGHSH, CDR2 LQKENI. CDR3 coding DNA: TGTGCCAGCTCCCGTGGGGAGGAAAGAGTCTATGGCTACACCTTC. Protein product: CASSRGEERVYGYTF.

This sequence joins TRBV7-2 and TRBJ2-7, with 8 bases fitting TRBD1. Trimming cost V 3 bases and J 7 bases; bases outside gene matches: 11. CDR1 and CDR2 (germline): SGHTA, FQGNSA. The CDR3 contains 15 residues. The CDR3 here is CASSLSTGVTEEQYF. As DNA, the CDR3 is TGTGCCAGCAGCTTGTCGACAGGGGTCACAGAGGAGCAGTACTTC.

The CDR3: CASSDLGGAGDTQYF. Written as DNA, the CDR3 is TGTGCCAGCAGTGACCTTGGGGGCGCAGGGGATACGCAGTATTTT. The chain is built from TRBV6-4 and TRBJ2-3, with D perhaps matching TRBD1 (6 bases). CDR3 size: 15 residues. V lost 2 bases and J 6 bases, leaving 15 bases between the germline ends. Germline V lookup: CDR1 MRHNA, CDR2 SNTAGT.

The V and J genes are TRBV5-6 and TRBJ1-1; D unresolved. Per germline, CDR1 SGHDT and CDR2 YYEEEE. V was pared by 4 bases and J by 0 bases, with 16 bases between. There are 16 residues in the CDR3. CDR3 amino acids: CASSPQGEGMNTEAFF. The CDR3, as DNA: TGTGCCAGCAGCCCCCAAGGAGAGGGAATGAACACTGAAGCTTTCTTT.

The chain couples TRBV2 to TRBJ2-5; D assignment may be TRBD1 or TRBD2 (5 bases each). The V gene lost 7 bases and the J gene lost 3 bases, with 12 bases spanning the gap. The germline V gene has CDR1 SNHLY and CDR2 FYNNEI. This CDR3 has 13 residues. CDR3 DNA: TGTGCCAGCAATCGAGGGGACGAAGAGACCCAGTACTTC. Translation: CASNRGDEETQYF.

This clone has more than one count but fewer than ten. The chain links TRBV11-3 to TRBJ2-5, with D tentatively TRBD2 (6 bases). Germline CDR1 reads SGHNT; CDR2 reads YENEEA. The CDR3 runs 15 residues. V was shortened by 5 bases and J by 0 bases, with 13 bases between the two germline ends. The chain's CDR3 is CASSEKGTYQETQYF. CDR3 DNA sequence: TGTGCCAGCAGCGAGAAGGGGACTTACCAAGAGACCCAGTACTTC.

The J gene is TRBJ1-2, the V gene TRBV6-1, with TRBD1 identical over 10 bases. V lost 7 bases and J lost 6; bases outside the gene matches: 2. Germline V gives CDR1 MNHNS, CDR2 SASEGT. The CDR3 runs to 12 residues. CDR3 loop: CASIGTGDGYTF. The CDR3 DNA is TGTGCCAGCATTGGGACAGGGGATGGCTACACCTTC.

The gene calls are TRBV2 and TRBJ2-5; 8 bases are a match to TRBD2. V lost 7 bases, J lost 2 bases, and 6 bases stayed unmatched. CDR1 SNHLY and CDR2 FYNNEI come from the germline V gene. The CDR3 consists of 14 residues. The CDR3 region is CASTGTRGQETQYF. For the CDR3, the DNA is TGTGCCAGCACCGGGACTAGGGGGCAAGAGACCCAGTACTTC.

This chain links TRBV5-1 with TRBJ1-4, with TRBD1 matching over 7 bases. This CDR3 is built from 13 residues. Germline V gives CDR1 SGHRS, CDR2 YFSETQ. Trimming removed 8 bases from V and 4 bases from J; junction bases left unmatched: 5. CDR3 in DNA: TGCGCCAGTTCACAGGGGAGTAATGAAAAACTGTTTTTT. It codes for CASSQGSNEKLFF.

The chain couples TRBV7-2 to TRBJ2-3; D uncertain. The CDR3 has 12 amino acids. Trimming stripped 5 bases from V and 4 bases from J, with 7 bases between. Per the germline V gene, CDR1 is SGHTA and CDR2 is FQGNSA. The DNA of the CDR3 is TGTGCCAGCAGCCTTTTAGCAGATACGCAGTATTTT. It yields the protein CASSLLADTQYF.

The chain is built from TRBV11-2 and TRBJ1-2; D is perhaps TRBD1 (5 bases). Germline V gene lookup returns CDR1 SGHAT and CDR2 FQNNGV. The CDR3 totals 12 residues. The germline V and J ends were trimmed by 6 bases and 4 bases, with 9 bases remaining between them. The CDR3 DNA sequence: TGTGCCAGCAGTGAAGGGGCCTATGGCTACACCTTC. It translates to CASSEGAYGYTF.

This clone has just one count. This sequence joins TRBV20-1 and TRBJ2-7; no definite D call. Trimming removed 4 bases from V and 5 bases from J, with 6 bases in between. The CDR3 has 10 amino acids. Germline CDR1 DFQATT, CDR2 SNEGSKA (reference sequence). CDR3 coding DNA: TGCAGTGCTACCGTGCACGAGCAGTACTTC. As protein: CSATVHEQYF.

The chain couples TRBV27 to TRBJ1-5; no clear D gene. V lost 5 bases and J lost 7, with 21 bases in between. Germline CDR1 MNHEY, CDR2 SMNVEV (reference sequence). The CDR3 covers 16 residues. The CDR3 coding sequence is TGTGCCAGCAGTAGTAGATTGGGCAGTCCGGCGCAGCCCCAGCATTTT. Translated, it gives CASSSRLGSPAQPQHF.

The V gene is TRBV2, the J gene TRBJ1-2; 11 bases fit TRBD1. The CDR3 totals 14 residues. Germline values: CDR1 SNHLY, CDR2 FYNNEI. V shed 6 bases, J shed 4 bases, and the junction held 4 bases outside the gene matches. The CDR3 DNA sequence: TGTGCCAGCAGGGGACAGGGGGAGGGCTATGGCTACACCTTC. It codes for CASRGQGEGYGYTF.

The CDR3 spells CASSPSVGGDEETQYF. For the CDR3, the DNA is TGTGCCAGCAGCCCATCGGTTGGGGGGGATGAAGAGACCCAGTACTTC. The gene calls are TRBV9 and TRBJ2-5; 7 nucleotides match TRBD2. The CDR3 is 16 residues long. With V trimmed by 4 bases and J by 3 bases, 12 bases remained unmatched. Germline assignment: CDR1 SGDLS and CDR2 YYNGEE.

The chain recombines TRBV5-6 with TRBJ1-2; D gene unclear. This CDR3 has 12 residues. Trimming removed 0 bases at V and 5 bases at J, with 5 bases between. CDR1 is SGHDT, CDR2 YYEEEE, per germline. CDR3 nucleotides: TGTGCCAGCAGCTTGGACACGTATGGCTACACCTTC. The encoded protein is CASSLDTYGYTF. The full variable domain, completed using reference TRBV5-6 and TRBJ1-2, is DAGVTQSPTHLIKTRGQQVTLRCSPKSGHDTVSWYQQALGQGPQFIFQYYEEEERQRGNFPDRFSGHQFPNYSSELNVNALLLGDSALYLCASSLDTYGYTFGSGTRLTVV.

V usage is TRBV6-6 and J usage is TRBJ1-6; D is unclear. CDR3 length: 12 residues. The germline V gene encodes CDR1 MNHNY and CDR2 SVGAGI (reference sequence). The V end lost 6 bases, the J end lost 7 bases, and 7 bases lay between the germline ends. CDR3 sequence (DNA): TGTGCCAGCAGCCCCCCCAATTCACCCCTCCACTTT. As protein: CASSPPNSPLHF.

The V gene is TRBV19, the J gene TRBJ2-3, with TRBD2 matching 7 bases. The V gene's germline CDR1 is LNHDA and CDR2 SQIVND (reference sequence). The CDR3 length is 16 residues. Losses at the gene ends were 6 bases for V and 2 bases for J; bases not matched to a gene: 11. In DNA, the CDR3 is TGTGCCAGTAGCCTCTCCTTTGAGCGGGACACAGATACGCAGTATTTT. It specifies CASSLSFERDTDTQYF.

The V call is TRBV29-1, the J call TRBJ1-1; D call uncertain. The V and J ends lost 5 bases and 1 base respectively, with 8 bases between them. The CDR3 consists of 12 residues. Germline-derived CDR1 and CDR2 are SQVTM and ANQGSEA. CDR3 amino acids: CSVLESNTEAFF. The CDR3 DNA follows: TGCAGCGTTTTGGAGTCGAACACTGAAGCTTTCTTT.

The count of this clone is one. V is TRBV4-3 and J is TRBJ2-3; no firm D call. This CDR3 region has 14 residues. Germline lookup yields CDR1 LGHNA and CDR2 YSLEER. V was pared by 2 bases and J by 4 bases, with 10 bases between. The CDR3 DNA reads as TGCGCCAGCAGCCAATACGAACAGTCAGATACGCAGTATTTT. It yields the protein CASSQYEQSDTQYF.

The rearrangement uses TRBV11-2 and TRBJ2-7; D is undetermined. The CDR3 runs 13 residues. V lost 1 base to trimming and J lost 4 bases, with 8 bases between them. Germline values: CDR1 SGHAT, CDR2 FQNNGV. The CDR3 region has the DNA TGTGCCAGCAGCTTAGGAGTCGGGTACGAGCAGTACTTC. Translating gives CASSLGVGYEQYF.

CDR3 coding DNA: TGCGCCAGCAGCTTGGGGCCCGGGACAGGGAGTTACGAGCAGTACTTC. This codes for CASSLGPGTGSYEQYF. This chain connects TRBV5-1 to TRBJ2-7; 9 positions agree with TRBD1. V was pared by 0 bases and J by 4 bases, with 8 bases of the junction left unmatched. CDR1 is SGHRS and CDR2 is YFSETQ in the germline V gene. The CDR3 has 16 amino acids. Together with reference TRBV5-1 and TRBJ2-7, the CDR3 gives the full variable domain: KAGVTQTPRYLIKTRGQQVTLSCSPISGHRSVSWYQQTPGQGLQFLFEYFSETQRNKGNFPGRFSGRQFSNSRSEMNVSTLELGDSALYLCASSLGPGTGSYEQYFGPGTRLTVT.

The CDR3 nucleotides are TGCGCCAGCAGCCAAGAGGAGACAGGAAACTATGGCTACACCTTC. Translated, it gives CASSQEETGNYGYTF. V gene TRBV4-1 combines with J gene TRBJ1-2, with a weak D call TRBD1 (6 bases). Germline lookup yields CDR1 MGHRA and CDR2 YSYEKL. The CDR3 extends over 15 amino acids. Trimming left V 0 bases short and J 2 bases short, with 10 bases between.

The chain links TRBV7-2 to TRBJ2-1, with D tentatively TRBD2 (5 bases). V lost 3 bases and J 2 bases, leaving 14 bases between the germline ends. CDR3 length: 16 amino acids. In germline, CDR1 is SGHTA, CDR2 FQGNSA. This chain's CDR3 is CASSFRARETYNEQFF. The CDR3 DNA is TGTGCCAGCAGCTTTAGAGCGAGGGAGACCTACAATGAGCAGTTCTTC.

The chain joins TRBV30 to TRBJ2-5; D ambiguous. Germline-derived CDR1 and CDR2 are GTSNPN and SVGIG (reference sequence). With 5 bases removed from V and 3 bases from J, the gap between germline ends came to 10 bases. The CDR3 runs to 12 residues. CDR3 protein: CAWRYAEETQYF. In DNA form, the CDR3 reads TGTGCCTGGCGGTACGCGGAAGAGACCCAGTACTTC.

The CDR3 loop reads CASSASGPGELFF. The CDR3 bases are TGTGCCAGCAGCGCGTCTGGGCCCGGGGAGCTGTTTTTT. The chain recombines TRBV11-2 with TRBJ2-2; D remains unclear. With 5 bases removed from V and 6 bases from J, the gap between germline ends came to 10 bases. The CDR3 is 13 amino acids. Germline V gene sequence: CDR1 SGHAT, CDR2 FQNNGV.

The rearrangement links TRBV27 to TRBJ2-7, with 7 bases that match TRBD1. The ends lost 8 bases at V and 7 bases at J; junction bases unmatched: 8. Germline V lookup: CDR1 MNHEY, CDR2 SMNVEV (reference sequence). The CDR3 has 12 residues. The CDR3 sequence: CASANRGGEQYF. CDR3 in DNA: TGTGCCAGCGCCAACAGGGGCGGGGAGCAGTACTTC.